This TCR beta chain is from a study of T cells in Graves' hyperthyroidism and ophthalmopathy. Findings and caveats of the study: Stable hyperthyroidism and ophthalmopathy were separated using 13 V-J signatures.

This clonotype appeared many times. Its antigen is not identified. Patients with uncontrolled infections, other autoimmune diseases, pregnancy or lactation were excluded. Germline loops: CDR1 SGHTS, CDR2 YDEGEE. Deletions cut 3 bases from V and 5 bases from J, with 15 bases between. CDR3 length: 15 residues. The investigators amplified TCR beta CDR3 regions from RNA transcripts. TCR CDR3 underwent first-round RT-PCR with the HTBI primer set. TCRdb processed the multiplex PCR reads anew with MiXCR; each CDR3 protein has one entry. The sample holds about 96,000 distinct CDR3 sequences, just over 50% seen once.

This clonotype was sampled from a woman aged 40 to 49 with Graves' hyperthyroidism. The V gene is TRBV5-8, the J gene TRBJ1-5, with a tentative D call TRBD1 (5 bases). The sequencing sample was made of blood. CDR3 sequence: CASSWGHRYDQPQHF. CDR3 DNA: TGTGCCAGCAGCTGGGGCCACAGATACGATCAGCCCCAGCATTTT.